Listed here are 21 T cell receptor beta chains from one sample, sequenced in a study of shared clonotypes between healthy human individuals. Naive-designated CD8 cells lacked CD45RO, were positively enriched for CCR7, and omitted terminally differentiated effector memory CD45RA+ cells. Clones were sequenced by immunoSEQ multiplex PCR, and TCRdb holds only the in-frame ones, with some missing. The table records about 580,000 clones, roughly 98% of them present only once. Sequencing was carried out using naive CD8+ T cells sorted from blood. All receptors derive from a man under 40 in good health.

This clone occurred once. The V and J genes are TRBV7-9 and TRBJ1-2; no definite D call. This CDR3 comprises 16 residues. V was cut by 4 bases and J by 5 bases, with 20 bases left in between. Looked up from germline, CDR1 is SEHNR and CDR2 is FQNEAQ (reference sequence). The CDR3 here is CASSSYTVVALYGYTF. The CDR3 bases are TGTGCCAGCAGCTCCTATACTGTCGTAGCCTTGTATGGCTACACCTTC. Variable domain in full (rest from reference TRBV7-9 and TRBJ1-2): DTGVSQNPRHKITKRGQNVTFRCDPISEHNRLYWYRQTLGQGPEFLTYFQNEAQLEKSRLLSDRFSAERPKGSFSTLEIQRTEQGDSAMYLCASSSYTVVALYGYTFGSGTRLTVV.

V gene TRBV5-4 combines with J gene TRBJ2-7; possibly TRBD2 for D (5 bases). Trimming left V 2 bases short and J 2 bases short, with 11 bases between. From germline, CDR1 is SGHNT and CDR2 YYREEE (reference sequence). The CDR3 length is 14 residues. This chain's CDR3 is CASSFLDSPYEQYF. CDR3 DNA sequence: TGTGCCAGCAGCTTTTTGGACTCACCCTACGAGCAGTACTTC.

The CDR3 coding sequence is TGTGCCAGCAGCTTAGATTCCGGGACGGGGTCCTACGAGCAGTACTTC. Its protein product is CASSLDSGTGSYEQYF. The rearrangement joins TRBV7-2 to TRBJ2-7; possibly TRBD1 or TRBD2 for D (5 bases each). Trimming shortened V by 1 base and J by 1 base, and 14 bases separated the two germline ends. The CDR3 contains 16 residues. In germline, CDR1 is SGHTA, CDR2 FQGNSA.

This clone was found once. The chain has TRBV18 and TRBJ2-1; TRBD2 agrees at 9 bases. The J segment lost 8 bases and the V segment lost 0 bases, leaving 20 bases of the junction unmatched. This CDR3 spans 20 amino acids. Looked up from germline, CDR1 is KGHSH and CDR2 is LQKENI. The CDR3 region has the DNA TGTGCCAGCTCACCACCTGGGAGGGGGATGCTAGCGGGAAGCCCCGATGAGCAGTTCTTC. Its translation: CASSPPGRGMLAGSPDEQFF. The full variable domain, in which reference TRBV18 and TRBJ2-1 provide the parts outside the CDR3, is NAGVMQNPRHLVRRRGQEARLRCSPMKGHSHVYWYRQLPEEGLKFMVYLQKENIIDESGMPKERFSAEFPKEGPSILRIQQVVRGDSAAYFCASSPPGRGMLAGSPDEQFFGPGTRLTVL.

The chain uses TRBV2 and TRBJ1-1; the D gene is possibly TRBD1 (5 bases). V was cut by 10 bases and J by 3 bases, with 18 bases left in between. Germline CDR1 and CDR2: SNHLY and FYNNEI. This CDR3 region has 14 residues. CDR3 loop: CATQRRDDYTEAFF. CDR3 nucleotides: TGTGCCACCCAGAGGAGGGACGACTACACTGAAGCTTTCTTT. The variable domain in full, completed from reference TRBV2 and TRBJ1-1, reads EPEVTQTPSHQVTQMGQEVILRCVPISNHLYFYWYRQILGQKVEFLVSFYNNEISEKSEIFDDQFSVERPDGSNFTLKIRSTKLEDSAMYFCATQRRDDYTEAFFGQGTRLTVV.

The chain carries TRBV29-1 and TRBJ2-1, with a possible D match to TRBD2 (5 bases). Trimming removed 4 bases from V and 3 bases from J, with 13 bases in between. This CDR3 is 14 amino acids long. Germline loops: CDR1 SQVTM, CDR2 ANQGSEA. In DNA, the CDR3 is TGCAGCGTTGCCCGGGATAGATTCTACAATGAGCAGTTCTTC. Translation gives CSVARDRFYNEQFF.

The gene calls are TRBV27 and TRBJ1-1, with 7 bases that match TRBD1. Germline V gene data show CDR1 as MNHEY and CDR2 as SMNVEV (reference sequence). This CDR3 is built from 13 residues. The V gene end was trimmed by 5 bases and the J gene end by 6 bases; junction bases not matched to a gene: 6. CDR3 coding DNA: TGTGCCAGCAGTCCTAGGACAGGAGCTGAAGCTTTCTTT. Translation: CASSPRTGAEAFF.

The rearrangement links TRBV5-1 to TRBJ2-7; 11 bases match TRBD2. The CDR3 runs 16 residues. Unmatched junction bases numbered 10, after V lost 3 bases and J lost 5 bases. Per the germline V gene, CDR1 is SGHRS and CDR2 is YFSETQ. Written as DNA, the CDR3 is TGCGCCAGCAGCTCCGTATTAGGACTAGCGGGCGACGAGCAGTACTTC. It specifies CASSSVLGLAGDEQYF.

V usage is TRBV5-4 and J usage is TRBJ2-1; the match to TRBD2 covers 7 bases. The germline gives CDR1 SGHNT, CDR2 YYREEE (reference sequence). There are 14 residues in the CDR3. The junction had 12 bases not matched to a gene; V was cut back by 9 bases and J by 6 bases. In DNA form, the CDR3 reads TGTGCCACCCAAGCAGGCGGGAGCGTCAATGAGCAGTTCTTC. This sequence encodes CATQAGGSVNEQFF.

V gene TRBV10-2 combines with J gene TRBJ2-1, with a tentative D call TRBD2 (6 bases). Germline CDR1 WSHSY, CDR2 SAAADI. With 4 bases removed from V and 2 bases from J, the gap between germline ends came to 9 bases. This CDR3 is built from 14 residues. CDR3 loop: CASSVEGPYNEQFF. CDR3 DNA: TGCGCCAGCAGTGTGGAGGGGCCCTACAATGAGCAGTTCTTC.

This chain connects TRBV7-2 to TRBJ2-6, with 8 bases matching TRBD1. The V gene's germline CDR1 is SGHTA and CDR2 FQGNSA. Unmatched junction bases numbered 6, after V lost 6 bases and J lost 2 bases. CDR3 size: 16 residues. The CDR3 sequence: CASRGTGLTGANVLTF. CDR3 nucleotides: TGTGCCAGCAGGGGGACAGGTCTAACTGGGGCCAACGTCCTGACTTTC.

The chain couples TRBV4-1 to TRBJ1-5, with no clear D. The ends were cut back, 1 base at V and 3 bases at J, with 10 bases in the middle. The CDR3 length is 15 residues. The germline CDR1 and CDR2 sequences are MGHRA and YSYEKL. This CDR3 reads CASSQVLTANQPQHF. CDR3 coding DNA: TGCGCCAGCAGCCAAGTCTTGACTGCCAATCAGCCCCAGCATTTT.

This clone was recorded only once. J is TRBJ1-2 and V is TRBV11-2; tentative D call: TRBD1 (5 bases). This CDR3 spans 17 amino acids. CDR1 is SGHAT, CDR2 FQNNGV, per germline. The V and J ends lost 4 bases and 3 bases respectively, with 21 bases between them. The CDR3 reads CASSSNEVGPFDYGYTF. The CDR3 DNA is TGTGCCAGCAGCTCGAATGAGGTGGGACCCTTCGACTATGGCTACACCTTC.

This clone was found once. This sequence joins TRBV5-1 and TRBJ2-7; D unresolved. The germline V gene has CDR1 SGHRS and CDR2 YFSETQ. The CDR3 runs to 12 residues. V lost 0 bases, J lost 3 bases, and 4 bases lay in between. Written as DNA, the CDR3 is TGCGCCAGCAGCTTGGATCTCTACGAGCAGTACTTC. Residues: CASSLDLYEQYF.

This clone occurred once. V gene TRBV9 combines with J gene TRBJ1-5; 7 positions match TRBD1. CDR3 size: 18 residues. Looked up from germline, CDR1 is SGDLS and CDR2 is YYNGEE. The V gene end was trimmed by 2 bases and the J gene end by 5 bases; junction bases not matched to a gene: 16. CDR3 loop: CASSVQHPLQGGDQPQHF. The CDR3 DNA reads as TGTGCCAGCAGCGTCCAGCATCCGCTTCAGGGGGGAGATCAGCCCCAGCATTTT.

The chain joins TRBV13 to TRBJ2-5, with 10 positions matching TRBD1. CDR3 length equals 15 residues. Germline CDR1 and CDR2: PRHDT and FYEKMQ (reference sequence). J gave up 4 bases and V 5 bases, and 7 bases lay outside the gene matches. The CDR3 reads CASSSGQGGRETQYF. In nucleotides, the CDR3 is TGTGCCAGCAGCAGCGGACAGGGGGGAAGAGAGACCCAGTACTTC.

The chain combines TRBV5-5 with TRBJ2-3; TRBD1 agrees at 9 bases. The J segment lost 2 bases and the V segment lost 4 bases, leaving 8 bases of the junction unmatched. The CDR3 runs 16 residues. The germline CDR1 and CDR2 sequences are SGHKS and YYEKEE (reference sequence). CDR3 in DNA: TGTGCCAGCAGCCCGACCGGGACAGGGAACACAGATACGCAGTATTTT. It codes for CASSPTGTGNTDTQYF.

The rearrangement uses TRBV6-5 and TRBJ2-7; unclear D gene. Germline CDR1 is MNHEY and CDR2 is SVGAGI. The V and J ends lost 5 bases and 3 bases respectively, with 17 bases between them. CDR3 length: 15 residues. The CDR3 sequence is CASSTGPRYDYEQYF. The CDR3 DNA reads TGTGCCAGCAGTACTGGCCCCCGATACGACTACGAGCAGTACTTC.

J is TRBJ2-1 and V is TRBV9; possible D gene TRBD2, 6 bases. The germline CDR1 and CDR2 sequences are SGDLS and YYNGEE. The CDR3 has 14 residues. Trimming left V 3 bases short and J 3 bases short, with 10 bases between. In nucleotides, the CDR3 is TGTGCCAGCAGCGCCGGGACTTTCTACAATGAGCAGTTCTTC. Translation gives CASSAGTFYNEQFF.

This rearrangement joins TRBV5-1 to TRBJ2-1, with D possibly matching TRBD1 (5 bases). V lost 0 bases, J lost 8 bases, and 21 bases lay in between. The CDR3 is 17 amino acids. Germline V gives CDR1 SGHRS, CDR2 YFSETQ. As DNA, the CDR3 is TGCGCCAGCAGCTTGGCTTCGCGAGGACATCCTCTCGATGAGCAGTTCTTC. Translating gives CASSLASRGHPLDEQFF.

This sequence joins TRBV9 and TRBJ2-1, with no clear D. Germline V gene sequence: CDR1 SGDLS, CDR2 YYNGEE. There are 10 residues in the CDR3. Trimming stripped 5 bases from V and 7 bases from J, with 4 bases between. This chain's CDR3 is CASRDNEQFF. In nucleotides, the CDR3 is TGTGCCAGCAGGGATAATGAGCAGTTCTTC.